Given below is one T cell receptor beta chain in context. Individuals drawn from around 25 US areas were roughly 18 to 89 years old. What the recovered Cohort 3 donors had was two negative PCRs, clearance, or symptom resolution. The table came from immunoSEQ multiplex PCR; TCRdb's copy has only in-frame clones and leaves some out. The sample lists roughly 300,000 clones; under 95% were seen once. This sample stems from a study of blood T cell repertoires in COVID-19. Overall study: Samples taken during acute and convalescent COVID-19 were collected in the United States, Italy and Spain. PBMCs, B-cell-depleted T cells, or T cells were the source of the cDNA or gDNA that made up the material.

V dropped 3 bases and J dropped 6; count of bases not matched to a gene: 7. Germline values: CDR1 SGHRS, CDR2 YFSETQ. This CDR3 comprises 14 residues. The J gene is TRBJ2-7, the V gene TRBV5-1, with 9 bases identical to TRBD1. Sequencing was performed on PBMCs or T cells enriched from blood (not recorded which). The TCR was taken from a woman in her twenties or thirties who had recovered from COVID-19. CDR3 bases: TGCGCCAGCAGCTCCGGGACAGGGTGGTTCGAGCAGTACTTC. This gives the protein CASSSGTGWFEQYF.